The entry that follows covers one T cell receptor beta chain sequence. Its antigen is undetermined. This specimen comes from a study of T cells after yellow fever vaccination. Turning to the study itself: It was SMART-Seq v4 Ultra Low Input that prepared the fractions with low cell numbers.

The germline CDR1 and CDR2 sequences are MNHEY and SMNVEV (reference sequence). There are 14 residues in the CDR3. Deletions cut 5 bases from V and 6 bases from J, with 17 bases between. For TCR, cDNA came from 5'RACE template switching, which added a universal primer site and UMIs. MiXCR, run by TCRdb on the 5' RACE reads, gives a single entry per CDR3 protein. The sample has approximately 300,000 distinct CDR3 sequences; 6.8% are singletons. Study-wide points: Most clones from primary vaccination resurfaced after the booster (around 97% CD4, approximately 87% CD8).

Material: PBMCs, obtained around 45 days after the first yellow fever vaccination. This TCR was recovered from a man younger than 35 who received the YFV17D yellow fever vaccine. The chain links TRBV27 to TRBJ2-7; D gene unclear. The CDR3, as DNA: TGTGCCAGCAGTCGTGACCGGATTCCACTCGAGCAGTACGTC. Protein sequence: CASSRDRIPLEQYV.